The 20 T cell receptor beta chains below come from one sample, sequenced in a study of T cell repertoires in cytomegalovirus infection. Their target antigens are unknown. TCRdb analysed the reads with MiXCR anew, one entry per CDR3 protein. The sample has hundreds of thousands of distinct CDR3 sequences, around a third seen once. Source: cultured PBMCs, taken from culture after CMV antigen stimulation. All receptors derive from a human donor in good health (CMV status not recorded). Some clones in this sample may be carry-over from other donors' samples.

There are a few counts of this clonotype. J is TRBJ1-2 and V is TRBV19; perhaps TRBD1 as D (6 bases). Trimming left V 5 bases short and J 3 bases short, with 13 bases between. The CDR3 totals 14 residues. Germline lookup yields CDR1 LNHDA and CDR2 SQIVND (reference sequence). This CDR3 is CASSETGGDYGYTF. Here the CDR3 DNA reads TGTGCCAGTAGTGAGACAGGAGGCGACTATGGCTACACCTTC.

The chain is built from TRBV7-2 and TRBJ1-2, with D unclear. Between the trimmed V and J ends, which lost 2 bases and 8 bases, there was a span of 15 bases. Germline CDR1 is SGHTA and CDR2 is FQGNSA. The CDR3 is made up of 14 amino acids. In DNA, the CDR3 is TGTGCCAGCAGCTTACTGTCCCCGGCCCGCGGCTACACCTTC. Its translation: CASSLLSPARGYTF.

This clonotype was seen many times. The gene calls are TRBV18 and TRBJ1-2; 7 nucleotides align to TRBD1. CDR3 size: 15 residues. Germline assignment: CDR1 KGHSH and CDR2 LQKENI. V was pared by 0 bases and J by 5 bases, with 6 bases of the junction left unmatched. CDR3 in amino acids: CASSPPIPGGYGYTF. CDR3 DNA: TGTGCCAGCTCACCACCTATCCCAGGGGGGTATGGCTACACCTTC. Based on the CDR3 plus reference TRBV18 and TRBJ1-2, the full variable domain is NAGVMQNPRHLVRRRGQEARLRCSPMKGHSHVYWYRQLPEEGLKFMVYLQKENIIDESGMPKERFSAEFPKEGPSILRIQQVVRGDSAAYFCASSPPIPGGYGYTFGSGTRLTVV.

This rearrangement joins TRBV2 to TRBJ2-1; TRBD2 aligns across 7 bases. Germline values: CDR1 SNHLY, CDR2 FYNNEI. CDR3 length equals 16 residues. After removal of 6 bases from V and 7 bases from J, the junction contained 15 bases not matched to a gene. For the CDR3, the DNA is TGTGCCAGCAGGAAGCAAGCTGGGAGGGCCTGGAATGAGCAGTTCTTC. Its translation is CASRKQAGRAWNEQFF.

This clonotype was observed once. The chain couples TRBV18 to TRBJ1-5; the D gene is possibly TRBD1 (5 bases). V dropped 4 bases and J dropped 1 base, with 14 bases sitting between them. CDR3 length equals 16 residues. The germline gives CDR1 KGHSH, CDR2 LQKENI. The CDR3 DNA reads as TGTGCCAGCTCACAAAACGGGGCGGGCAGCAATCAGCCCCAGCATTTT. It codes for CASSQNGAGSNQPQHF. The variable domain in full, completed from reference TRBV18 and TRBJ1-5, reads NAGVMQNPRHLVRRRGQEARLRCSPMKGHSHVYWYRQLPEEGLKFMVYLQKENIIDESGMPKERFSAEFPKEGPSILRIQQVVRGDSAAYFCASSQNGAGSNQPQHFGDGTRLSIL.

This clonotype has only one observation. The chain carries TRBV20-1 and TRBJ2-1; tentative D call: TRBD1 (6 bases). V was clipped by 5 bases and J by 2 bases, with 22 bases between them. Germline CDR1 is DFQATT and CDR2 is SNEGSKA (reference sequence). CDR3 length equals 17 residues. CDR3 protein: CSADEYYRTAPYNEQFF. For the CDR3, the DNA is TGCAGTGCTGACGAATATTACAGGACAGCTCCCTACAATGAGCAGTTCTTC.

The chain joins TRBV10-3 to TRBJ1-3; TRBD1 aligns across 9 bases. Per the germline V gene, CDR1 is ENHRY and CDR2 is SYGVKD. The CDR3 length is 17 residues. After removal of 3 bases from V and 4 bases from J, the junction contained 10 bases not matched to a gene. The DNA for the CDR3 is TGTGCCATCAGTGAATTGGGACAGGGATTCGAGGGAAACACCATATATTTT. Its protein product is CAISELGQGFEGNTIYF.

V usage is TRBV7-7 and J usage is TRBJ2-5; TRBD2 matches at 7 bases. The junction had 5 bases not matched to a gene; V was cut back by 1 base and J by 3 bases. The CDR3 consists of 15 residues. Germline CDR1 and CDR2: SSHAT and FNYEAQ (reference sequence). DNA of the CDR3: TGTGCCAGCAGCTTAGGAGCGGGATTTAAAGAGACCCAGTACTTC. It codes for CASSLGAGFKETQYF.

At least ten counts were recorded for this clonotype. The chain carries TRBV12-3 or TRBV12-4 and TRBJ1-2; D ambiguous. This CDR3 comprises 14 residues. Trimming took 2 bases from V and 8 from J, leaving 15 bases between them. Here the CDR3 reads CASSLRPPGIGYTF. The CDR3 DNA follows: TGTGCCAGCAGTTTACGGCCTCCTGGGATCGGCTACACCTTC.

The chain links TRBV5-6 to TRBJ2-3, with unresolved D. The CDR3 is 12 residues long. Trimming took off 0 bases at V and 8 bases at J, with 7 bases between the two ends. Germline CDR1 reads SGHDT; CDR2 reads YYEEEE. DNA of the CDR3: TGTGCCAGCAGCTTGGGGGATATTACGCAGTATTTT. Translated: CASSLGDITQYF.

J is TRBJ2-3 and V is TRBV12-3 or TRBV12-4; 9 bases map to TRBD2. CDR3 size: 15 residues. With V trimmed by 5 bases and J by 1 base, 4 bases remained unmatched. CDR3 nucleotide sequence: TGTGCCAGCAGTCAGCGGGGGGTAGGCACAGATACGCAGTATTTT. This codes for CASSQRGVGTDTQYF.

This clonotype was seen only a few times. The CDR3 here is CASSPANPGGGETQYF. CDR3 coding DNA: TGTGCCAGTAGTCCCGCAAACCCAGGGGGCGGGGAGACCCAGTACTTC. The V and J genes are TRBV19 and TRBJ2-5, with 8 bases matching TRBD1. This CDR3 spans 16 amino acids. Per the germline V gene, CDR1 is LNHDA and CDR2 is SQIVND (reference sequence). Trimming removed 5 bases from V and 5 bases from J; junction bases left unmatched: 13.

V is TRBV20-1 and J is TRBJ1-4, with a weak D call TRBD1 (6 bases). Germline CDR1 reads DFQATT; CDR2 reads SNEGSKA (reference sequence). Trimming removed 6 bases from V and 10 bases from J, with 18 bases in between. The CDR3 has 13 amino acids. The CDR3 reads CSAADRRKGKLFF. CDR3 nucleotides: TGCAGTGCAGCAGACAGGAGGAAGGGAAAACTGTTTTTT.

This clonotype showed up many times. The chain uses TRBV7-8 and TRBJ1-1; D not resolved. Germline-derived CDR1 and CDR2 are SGHVS and FQNEAQ. Trimming cost V 4 bases and J 1 base, with 1 base left between them. This CDR3 region has 11 residues. This CDR3 is CASSSNTEAFF. DNA of the CDR3: TGTGCCAGCAGCTCGAACACTGAAGCTTTCTTT.

The V and J genes are TRBV2 and TRBJ1-1; D remains unclear. The germline V gene has CDR1 SNHLY and CDR2 FYNNEI. CDR3 size: 12 residues. The V end lost 7 bases, the J end lost 1 base, and 7 bases lay between the germline ends. The CDR3 region has the DNA TGTGCCAGCACCAGGAAGAACACTGAAGCTTTCTTT. It codes for CASTRKNTEAFF. The full variable domain, in which reference TRBV2 and TRBJ1-1 provide the parts outside the CDR3, is EPEVTQTPSHQVTQMGQEVILRCVPISNHLYFYWYRQILGQKVEFLVSFYNNEISEKSEIFDDQFSVERPDGSNFTLKIRSTKLEDSAMYFCASTRKNTEAFFGQGTRLTVV.

V and J are TRBV19 and TRBJ1-1, with 8 bases fitting TRBD1. Germline values: CDR1 LNHDA, CDR2 SQIVND (reference sequence). The CDR3 sequence is 13 residues long. After removal of 4 bases from V and 7 bases from J, the junction contained 5 bases not matched to a gene. The CDR3 DNA reads as TGTGCCAGTAGTACGGACAGGGTGGGTGAAGCTTTCTTT. Translating gives CASSTDRVGEAFF.

The V call is TRBV28, the J call TRBJ2-1; D is perhaps TRBD1 or TRBD2 (8 bases each). Germline assignment: CDR1 MDHEN and CDR2 SYDVKM. The ends were cut back, 2 bases at V and 10 bases at J, with 18 bases in the middle. The CDR3 consists of 15 residues. The CDR3 DNA reads TGTGCCAGCAGTTTACGGACAGGGCCTAGCGGGGAGCAGTTCTTC. Amino acid sequence: CASSLRTGPSGEQFF.

The sample holds many counts of this clonotype. The chain combines TRBV7-2 with TRBJ1-6; D is unclear. There are 15 residues in the CDR3. The germline V and J ends were trimmed by 6 bases and 7 bases, with 16 bases remaining between them. Germline loops: CDR1 SGHTA, CDR2 FQGNSA. The CDR3 nucleotides are TGTGCCAGCAGGCCTCCGACTGGAGGAAATTCACCCCTCCACTTT. This encodes CASRPPTGGNSPLHF.

J is TRBJ2-6 and V is TRBV19; D might be TRBD2 (6 bases). V lost 1 base and J lost 4, with 14 bases in between. The CDR3 consists of 17 residues. The germline V gene encodes CDR1 LNHDA and CDR2 SQIVND (reference sequence). CDR3 sequence: CASSIASRGYGANVLTF. CDR3 nucleotide sequence: TGTGCCAGTAGTATAGCTAGTCGGGGGTACGGGGCCAACGTCCTGACTTTC.

This clonotype was seen more than once but under ten times. This chain connects TRBV6-1 to TRBJ1-2; D is unresolved. Germline CDR1 and CDR2: MNHNS and SASEGT. The CDR3 length is 14 residues. V lost 1 base and J 7 bases, leaving 13 bases between the germline ends. CDR3 in amino acids: CASSEGLLLGGYTF. The CDR3, as DNA: TGTGCCAGCAGTGAAGGACTCTTGCTTGGTGGCTACACCTTC.